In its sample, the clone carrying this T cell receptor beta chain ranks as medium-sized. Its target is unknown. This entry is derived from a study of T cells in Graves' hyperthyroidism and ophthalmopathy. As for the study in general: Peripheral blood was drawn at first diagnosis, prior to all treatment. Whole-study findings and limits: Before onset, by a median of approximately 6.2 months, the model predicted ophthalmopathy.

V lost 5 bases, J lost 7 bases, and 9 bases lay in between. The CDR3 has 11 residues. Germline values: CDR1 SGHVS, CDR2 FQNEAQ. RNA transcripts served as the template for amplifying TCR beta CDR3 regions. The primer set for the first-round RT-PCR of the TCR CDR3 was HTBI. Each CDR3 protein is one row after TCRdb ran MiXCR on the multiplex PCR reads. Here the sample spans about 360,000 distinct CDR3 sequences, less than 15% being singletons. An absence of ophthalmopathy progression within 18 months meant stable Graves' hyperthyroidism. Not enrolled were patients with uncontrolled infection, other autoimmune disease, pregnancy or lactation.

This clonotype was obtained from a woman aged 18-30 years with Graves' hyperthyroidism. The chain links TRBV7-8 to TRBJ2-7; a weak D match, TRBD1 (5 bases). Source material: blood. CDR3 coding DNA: TGTGCCAGCAGCACAAGGGGAGAGCAGTACTTC. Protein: CASSTRGEQYF.